These 23 T cell receptor beta chains share one sample of origin, sequenced in a study of identical twins. TCRdb redid the calling of the 5' RACE reads with MiXCR, one entry per CDR3 protein. The sample lists about 220,000 distinct CDR3 sequences, approximately 7.1% occurring once. These data also formed part of another study, on T cells expressing NK-cell markers.

Material for sequencing was CD8+ T cells sorted from blood. The receptors stem from a woman aged 18-35 years in good health.

This clonotype was counted many times. The chain uses TRBV4-3 and TRBJ2-2, with D tentatively TRBD1 (7 bases). Trimming removed 4 bases from V and 8 bases from J, with 20 bases in between. There are 16 residues in the CDR3. CDR1 is LGHNA and CDR2 is YSLEER in the germline V gene. The CDR3 DNA is TGCGCCAGCAGCCTGGGGGGCGGGACAGTTCCTGGGGAGCTGTTTTTT. It encodes CASSLGGGTVPGELFF.

This clonotype was recorded many times. V usage is TRBV5-1 and J usage is TRBJ2-5, with 9 bases fitting TRBD2. From germline, CDR1 is SGHRS and CDR2 YFSETQ. This CDR3 has 17 amino acids. The J segment lost 2 bases and the V segment lost 3 bases, leaving 11 bases of the junction unmatched. CDR3 amino acids: CASSSRTSDKPQETQYF. The CDR3 nucleotides are TGCGCCAGCAGCTCCCGGACTAGCGACAAACCTCAAGAGACCCAGTACTTC. Variable domain in full (rest from reference TRBV5-1 and TRBJ2-5): KAGVTQTPRYLIKTRGQQVTLSCSPISGHRSVSWYQQTPGQGLQFLFEYFSETQRNKGNFPGRFSGRQFSNSRSEMNVSTLELGDSALYLCASSSRTSDKPQETQYFGPGTRLLVL.

This chain joins TRBV6-5 and TRBJ1-2, with no clear D. The CDR3 runs 14 residues. V lost 3 bases and J 3 bases, leaving 11 bases between the germline ends. Germline CDR1 is MNHEY and CDR2 is SVGAGI. The CDR3 region is CASSYSGIDYGYTF. The CDR3 DNA reads as TGTGCCAGCAGTTATTCGGGGATTGACTATGGCTACACCTTC.

The chain employs TRBV6-2 or TRBV6-3 and TRBJ1-1; D is unclear. The V gene's germline CDR1 is MNHEY and CDR2 SVGEGT. There are 13 residues in the CDR3. With 6 bases removed from V and 5 bases from J, the gap between germline ends came to 13 bases. This chain's CDR3 is CASSWYSETEAFF. CDR3 nucleotides: TGTGCCAGCAGCTGGTATTCAGAGACTGAAGCTTTCTTT.

This clonotype was seen many times. This chain links TRBV12-3 or TRBV12-4 with TRBJ1-5; D is ambiguous. The CDR3 runs 14 residues. Trimming pared 3 bases from V and 0 bases from J, leaving 6 bases between. CDR3 DNA: TGTGCCAGCAGTTTGCAGGCTAGCAATCAGCCCCAGCATTTT. Amino acids: CASSLQASNQPQHF.

This clonotype was observed a handful of times. The rearrangement uses TRBV3-1 and TRBJ2-3, with D perhaps matching TRBD2 (5 bases). The CDR3 spans 16 residues. The V and J ends lost 0 bases and 0 bases respectively, with 10 bases between them. Germline assignment: CDR1 LGHDT and CDR2 YNNKEL (reference sequence). CDR3 bases: TGTGCCAGCAGCCAAGAGTCCGGCGGGAGCACAGATACGCAGTATTTT. It specifies CASSQESGGSTDTQYF.

This clonotype was observed many times. V gene TRBV9 combines with J gene TRBJ2-7; 7 nucleotides match TRBD2. CDR3 length equals 13 residues. Looked up from germline, CDR1 is SGDLS and CDR2 is YYNGEE. The J segment lost 6 bases and the V segment lost 0 bases, leaving 3 bases of the junction unmatched. Written as DNA, the CDR3 is TGTGCCAGCAGCGTAGCTACGGGGGGCGAGCAGTACTTC. Translating gives CASSVATGGEQYF.

The CDR3 sequence is CSASFGNEQFF. CDR3 bases: TGCAGTGCCTCCTTTGGGAATGAGCAGTTCTTC. V is TRBV20-1 and J is TRBJ2-1; no firm D call. Germline assignment: CDR1 DFQATT and CDR2 SNEGSKA (reference sequence). The CDR3 runs to 11 residues. Trimming stripped 6 bases from V and 7 bases from J, with 10 bases between.

This clonotype appeared a few times. CDR3 nucleotides: TGTGCCACCAGCAGCCTGGAGCAGGACCGCTACGAGCAGTACTTC. It encodes CATSSLEQDRYEQYF. J is TRBJ2-7 and V is TRBV15; D is uncertain. V was shortened by 3 bases and J by 3 bases, with 15 bases between the two germline ends. Germline V gives CDR1 LNHNV, CDR2 YYDKDF (reference sequence). The CDR3 has 15 amino acids.

In its sample, this clonotype was seen a few times. The CDR3: CASSQEGPSGREMETQYF. The CDR3 region has the DNA TGTGCCAGCAGCCAAGAGGGACCTAGCGGGAGAGAAATGGAGACCCAGTACTTC. The chain combines TRBV14 with TRBJ2-5; 10 bases line up with TRBD2. The CDR3 contains 18 residues. CDR1 and CDR2 from the germline V gene are SGHDN and FVKESK. V gave up 0 bases and J gave up 5 bases; unmatched junction bases: 12.

This clonotype occurred many times. The chain uses TRBV12-3 or TRBV12-4 and TRBJ2-2; D is unclear. Trimming left V 5 bases short and J 2 bases short, with 12 bases between. This CDR3 has 15 amino acids. The CDR3 here is CASSDRGPNTGELFF. In DNA form, the CDR3 reads TGTGCCAGCAGTGACCGTGGGCCAAACACCGGGGAGCTGTTTTTT.

This clonotype was detected a few times. V usage is TRBV6-2 or TRBV6-3 and J usage is TRBJ2-2, with D unresolved. CDR1 is MNHEY, CDR2 SVGEGT, per germline. V shed 1 base and J shed 1 base, with 7 bases lying between them. The CDR3 totals 15 residues. This CDR3 is CASSYYNRNTGELFF. For the CDR3, the DNA is TGTGCCAGCAGTTACTATAACAGGAACACCGGGGAGCTGTTTTTT.

Ten or more counts support this clonotype. CDR3 sequence reads: CASSLRIQETQYF. The DNA for the CDR3 is TGTGCCAGCAGTTTGCGTATACAAGAGACCCAGTACTTC. The J gene is TRBJ2-5, the V gene TRBV12-3 or TRBV12-4; no clear D gene. Deletions cut 3 bases from V and 2 bases from J, with 7 bases between. The length of the CDR3 is 13 residues.

The rearrangement links TRBV29-1 to TRBJ2-7; unclear D gene. Looked up from germline, CDR1 is SQVTM and CDR2 is ANQGSEA. V lost 2 bases and J lost 0, with 5 bases in between. This CDR3 contains 12 residues. Here the CDR3 reads CSVESASYEQYF. CDR3 DNA sequence: TGCAGCGTTGAATCTGCCTCCTACGAGCAGTACTTC.

This clonotype was seen only once. This chain connects TRBV5-6 to TRBJ2-2; D assignment may be TRBD1 or TRBD2 (5 bases each). The CDR3 spans 14 residues. V gave up 4 bases and J gave up 4 bases, with 11 bases separating them. Germline lookup yields CDR1 SGHDT and CDR2 YYEEEE. The CDR3 reads CASSHGTLTGELFF. In nucleotides, the CDR3 is TGTGCCAGCAGCCACGGGACCCTCACCGGGGAGCTGTTTTTT.

This clonotype was found many times. This chain joins TRBV5-6 and TRBJ1-2; TRBD1 agrees at 9 bases. After removal of 3 bases from V and 6 bases from J, the junction contained 9 bases not matched to a gene. The CDR3 is made up of 15 amino acids. Germline V gene sequence: CDR1 SGHDT, CDR2 YYEEEE. The CDR3 sequence is CASSWGTGLKNGYTF. In DNA form, the CDR3 reads TGTGCCAGCAGCTGGGGGACAGGGCTGAAAAATGGCTACACCTTC.

The V and J genes are TRBV29-1 and TRBJ2-1; 11 nucleotides align to TRBD2. V shed 7 bases and J 0 bases; nucleotides not matched to a gene: 5. The CDR3 covers 15 residues. Germline CDR1 and CDR2: SQVTM and ANQGSEA. CDR3 protein: CSARLAGSSYNEQFF. For the CDR3, the DNA is TGCAGCGCCAGACTAGCGGGAAGCTCCTACAATGAGCAGTTCTTC.

In this sample, this clonotype turned up many times. The chain links TRBV20-1 to TRBJ2-7; D is unclear. V was shortened by 3 bases and J by 4 bases, with 7 bases between the two germline ends. The CDR3 spans 11 residues. Germline V CDR1 and CDR2: DFQATT, SNEGSKA (reference sequence). The CDR3 loop is CSARSGYEQYF. In DNA, the CDR3 is TGCAGTGCTAGGTCTGGGTACGAGCAGTACTTC.

This clonotype was observed a few times. The chain links TRBV9 to TRBJ2-1, with a weak D call TRBD2 (7 bases). V lost 4 bases and J lost 7, with 21 bases in between. The CDR3 is 16 residues long. The germline V gene has CDR1 SGDLS and CDR2 YYNGEE. The CDR3: CASSLEGGPGKNEQFF. CDR3 DNA sequence: TGTGCCAGCAGCCTAGAGGGGGGGCCAGGTAAGAATGAGCAGTTCTTC.

The chain has TRBV5-6 and TRBJ1-2; TRBD1 matches at 8 bases. The CDR3 contains 14 residues. Germline V gene sequence: CDR1 SGHDT, CDR2 YYEEEE. Trimming cost V 4 bases and J 6 bases; bases outside gene matches: 8. The CDR3 sequence is CASSGDGQGDGYTF. The CDR3 DNA follows: TGTGCCAGCAGCGGGGACGGACAGGGCGATGGCTACACCTTC.

The chain carries TRBV4-3 and TRBJ2-7; weak D call: TRBD2 (6 bases). Germline V gene data show CDR1 as LGHNA and CDR2 as YSLEER. CDR3 length: 14 amino acids. Trimming shortened V by 4 bases and J by 2 bases, and 12 bases separated the two germline ends. CDR3 in DNA: TGCGCCAGCAGCCCGCGAGCGGGCGCCTACGAGCAGTACTTC. It translates to CASSPRAGAYEQYF.

V usage is TRBV12-3 or TRBV12-4 and J usage is TRBJ2-2; D is possibly TRBD2 (6 bases). Trimming removed 3 bases from V and 5 bases from J, with 10 bases in between. The CDR3 spans 14 residues. CDR3 residues: CASSFGRGTGELFF. The DNA for the CDR3 is TGTGCCAGCAGTTTTGGTCGGGGGACCGGGGAGCTGTTTTTT.

In the case of this clonotype: The junction differs from germline at one of its ends, possibly a read error. The V and J genes are TRBV9 and TRBJ2-1, with a possible D match to TRBD1 (6 bases). The CDR3 totals 12 residues. Germline CDR1 SGDLS, CDR2 YYNGEE. As DNA, the CDR3 is TGTGCCATCAGCGTAGGGGGCAATGAGCAGTTCTTC. Translation gives CAISVGGNEQFF.